What follows is one T cell receptor beta chain and its context. This specimen belongs to a study of blood T cell repertoires in COVID-19. Background on the study: Acute and convalescent COVID-19 specimens originated in the United States, Italy and Spain.

Trimming cost V 9 bases and J 1 base, with 14 bases left between them. The CDR3 runs 14 residues. In germline, CDR1 is MNHEY, CDR2 SVGAGI. In the original analysis: How many nucleated cells were present was estimated from reference gene primer amplification. Method: immunoSEQ multiplex PCR; TCRdb's copy keeps in-frame clones and lacks some. The DNA gave D and trimming, while V, J and clone size come from that table. This sample has around 120,000 clones, with more than 75% found just once. This TCR was recovered from a woman in her 70s with acute or convalescent COVID-19. The chain is built from TRBV6-5 and TRBJ2-3, with D perhaps matching TRBD2 (6 bases). Sequences were obtained from peripheral blood. The CDR3 loop is CASRMRGRTDTQYF. The CDR3 DNA reads TGTGCCAGTCGTATGCGGGGTCGCACAGATACGCAGTATTTT.